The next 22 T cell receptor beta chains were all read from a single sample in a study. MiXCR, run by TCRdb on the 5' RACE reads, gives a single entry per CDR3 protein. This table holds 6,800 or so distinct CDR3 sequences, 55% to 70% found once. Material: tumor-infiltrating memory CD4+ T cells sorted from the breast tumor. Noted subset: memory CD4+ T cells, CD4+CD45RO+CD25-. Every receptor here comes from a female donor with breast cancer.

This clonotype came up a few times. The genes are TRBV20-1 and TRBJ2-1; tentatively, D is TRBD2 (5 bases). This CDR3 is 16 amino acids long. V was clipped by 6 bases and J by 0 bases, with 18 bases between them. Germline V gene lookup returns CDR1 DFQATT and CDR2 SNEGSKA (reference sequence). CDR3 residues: CSAISRATNSYNEQFF. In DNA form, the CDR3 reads TGCAGTGCCATCTCGCGGGCTACTAACTCCTACAATGAGCAGTTCTTC.

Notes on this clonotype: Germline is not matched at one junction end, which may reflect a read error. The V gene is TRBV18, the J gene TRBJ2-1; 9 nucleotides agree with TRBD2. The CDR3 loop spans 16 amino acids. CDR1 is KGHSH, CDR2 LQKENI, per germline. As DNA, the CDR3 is TGTGCCAGCTCACCACCGTGGACTAGCGATGACAATGGGCAGTTCTTC. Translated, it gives CASSPPWTSDDNGQFF.

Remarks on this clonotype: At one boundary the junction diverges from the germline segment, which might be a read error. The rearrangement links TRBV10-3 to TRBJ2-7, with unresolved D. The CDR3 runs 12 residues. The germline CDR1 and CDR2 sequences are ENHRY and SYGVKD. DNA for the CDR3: TGTGCCATCAGTGACAGGCACTACGTGCAGTACTTC. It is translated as CAISDRHYVQYF.

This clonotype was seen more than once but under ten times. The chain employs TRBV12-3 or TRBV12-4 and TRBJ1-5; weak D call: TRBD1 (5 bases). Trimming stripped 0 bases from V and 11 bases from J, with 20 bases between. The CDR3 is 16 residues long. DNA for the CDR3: TGTGCCAGCAGTTTAGCCGGGGGACGGGAGGGGAGGTCCCAGCATTTT. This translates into CASSLAGGREGRSQHF.

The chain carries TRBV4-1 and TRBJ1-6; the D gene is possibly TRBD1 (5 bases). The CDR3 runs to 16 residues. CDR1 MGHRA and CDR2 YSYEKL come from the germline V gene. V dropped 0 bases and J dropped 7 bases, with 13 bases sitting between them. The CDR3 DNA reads TGCGCCAGCAGCCAAGAACCCGCAGGGAGGAATTCACCCCTCCACTTT. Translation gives CASSQEPAGRNSPLHF.

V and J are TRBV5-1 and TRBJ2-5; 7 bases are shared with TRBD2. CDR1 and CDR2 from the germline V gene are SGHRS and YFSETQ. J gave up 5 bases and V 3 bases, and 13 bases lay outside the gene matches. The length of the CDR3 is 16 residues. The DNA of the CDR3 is TGCGCCAGCAGCTACCTCATTCGGGAGGCCGGGGAGACCCAGTACTTC. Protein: CASSYLIREAGETQYF.

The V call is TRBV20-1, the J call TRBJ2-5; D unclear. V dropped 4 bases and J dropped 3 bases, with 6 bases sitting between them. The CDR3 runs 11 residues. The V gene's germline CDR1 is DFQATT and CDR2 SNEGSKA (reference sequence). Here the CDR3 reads CSAMQEETQYF. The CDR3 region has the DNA TGCAGTGCTATGCAAGAAGAGACCCAGTACTTC.

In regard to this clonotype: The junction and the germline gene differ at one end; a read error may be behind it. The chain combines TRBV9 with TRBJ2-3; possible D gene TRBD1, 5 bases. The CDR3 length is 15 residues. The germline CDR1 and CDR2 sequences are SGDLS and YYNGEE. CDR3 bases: TGTGCCAGCAGCATCGGACCAACTTTCACAGGTACGCAGTATTTT. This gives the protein CASSIGPTFTGTQYF. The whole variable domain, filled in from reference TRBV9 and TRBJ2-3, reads DSGVTQTPKHLITATGQRVTLRCSPRSGDLSVYWYQQSLDQGLQFLIQYYNGEERAKGNILERFSAQQFPDLHSELNLSSLELGDSALYFCASSIGPTFTGTQYFGPGTRLTVL.

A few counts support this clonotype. In nucleotides, the CDR3 is TGTGCCACCAGTGCCCAGGGAGGGACCGAGACCCAGTACTTC. Translation gives CATSAQGGTETQYF. The chain recombines TRBV24-1 with TRBJ2-5; 7 bases agree with TRBD2. CDR1 is KGHDR, CDR2 SFDVKD, per germline. CDR3 length: 14 residues. Trimming took 5 bases from V and 5 from J; bases not matched to a gene: 7.

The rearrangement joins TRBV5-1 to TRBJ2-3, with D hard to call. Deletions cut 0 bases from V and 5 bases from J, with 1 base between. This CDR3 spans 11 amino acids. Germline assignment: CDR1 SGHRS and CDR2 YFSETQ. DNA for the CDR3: TGCGCCAGCAGCTTGGGAGATACGCAGTATTTT. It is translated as CASSLGDTQYF.

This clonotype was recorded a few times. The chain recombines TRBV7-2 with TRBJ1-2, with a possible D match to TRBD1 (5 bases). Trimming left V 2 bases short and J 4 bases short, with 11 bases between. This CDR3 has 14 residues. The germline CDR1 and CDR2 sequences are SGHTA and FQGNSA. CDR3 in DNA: TGTGCCAGCAGCTTACGGACGGACACCTATGGCTACACCTTC. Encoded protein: CASSLRTDTYGYTF.

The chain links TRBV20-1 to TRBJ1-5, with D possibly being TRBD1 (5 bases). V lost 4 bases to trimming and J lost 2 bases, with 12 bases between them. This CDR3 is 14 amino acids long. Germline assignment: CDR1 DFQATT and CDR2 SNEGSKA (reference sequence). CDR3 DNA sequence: TGCAGTGCTATGGACATCACTGGCAATCAGCCCCAGCATTTT. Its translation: CSAMDITGNQPQHF.

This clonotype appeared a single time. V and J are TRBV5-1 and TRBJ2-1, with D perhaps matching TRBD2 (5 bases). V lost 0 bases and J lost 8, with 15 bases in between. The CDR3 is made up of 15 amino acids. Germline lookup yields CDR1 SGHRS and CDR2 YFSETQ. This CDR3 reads CASSLERPDYDEQFF. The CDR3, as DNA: TGCGCCAGCAGCTTGGAGCGGCCGGATTACGATGAGCAGTTCTTC. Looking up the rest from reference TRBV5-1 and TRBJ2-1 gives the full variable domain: KAGVTQTPRYLIKTRGQQVTLSCSPISGHRSVSWYQQTPGQGLQFLFEYFSETQRNKGNFPGRFSGRQFSNSRSEMNVSTLELGDSALYLCASSLERPDYDEQFFGPGTRLTVL.

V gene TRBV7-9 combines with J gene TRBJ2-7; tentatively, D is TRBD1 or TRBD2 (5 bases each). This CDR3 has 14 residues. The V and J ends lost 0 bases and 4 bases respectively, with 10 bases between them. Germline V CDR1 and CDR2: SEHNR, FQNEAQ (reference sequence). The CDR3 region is CASSLAGEKYEQYF. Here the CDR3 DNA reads TGTGCCAGCAGCTTAGCGGGGGAGAAGTACGAGCAGTACTTC.

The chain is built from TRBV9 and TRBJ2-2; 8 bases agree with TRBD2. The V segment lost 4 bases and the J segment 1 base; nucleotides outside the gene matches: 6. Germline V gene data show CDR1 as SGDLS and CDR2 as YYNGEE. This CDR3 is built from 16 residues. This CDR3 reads CASSSAGALNTGELFF. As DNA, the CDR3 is TGTGCCAGCAGCTCAGCGGGGGCACTGAACACCGGGGAGCTGTTTTTT.

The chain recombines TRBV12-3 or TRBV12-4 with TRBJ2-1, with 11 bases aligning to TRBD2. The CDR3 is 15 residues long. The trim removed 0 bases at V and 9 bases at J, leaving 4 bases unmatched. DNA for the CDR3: TGTGCCAGCAGTTTAGCTAGCGGGAGGGCCGTTGAGCAGTTCTTC. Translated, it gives CASSLASGRAVEQFF.

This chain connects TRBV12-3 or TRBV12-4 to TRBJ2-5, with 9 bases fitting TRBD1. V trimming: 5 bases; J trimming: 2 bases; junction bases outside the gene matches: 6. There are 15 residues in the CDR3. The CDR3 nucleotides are TGTGCCAGCAGTATTCCAGGACAGGGGCAAGAGACCCAGTACTTC. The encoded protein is CASSIPGQGQETQYF.

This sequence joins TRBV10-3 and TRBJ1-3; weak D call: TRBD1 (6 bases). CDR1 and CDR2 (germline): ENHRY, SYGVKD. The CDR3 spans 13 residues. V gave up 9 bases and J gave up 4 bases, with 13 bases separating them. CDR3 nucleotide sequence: TGTGCCATTCAGCGACAGGACGGAAACACCATATATTTT. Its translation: CAIQRQDGNTIYF.

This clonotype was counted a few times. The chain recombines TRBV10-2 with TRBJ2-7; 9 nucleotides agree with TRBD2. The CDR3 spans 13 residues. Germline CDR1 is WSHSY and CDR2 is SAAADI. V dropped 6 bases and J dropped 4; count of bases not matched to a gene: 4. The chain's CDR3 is CASSRLAEYEQYF. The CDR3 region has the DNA TGCGCCAGCAGCAGACTAGCGGAGTACGAGCAGTACTTC.

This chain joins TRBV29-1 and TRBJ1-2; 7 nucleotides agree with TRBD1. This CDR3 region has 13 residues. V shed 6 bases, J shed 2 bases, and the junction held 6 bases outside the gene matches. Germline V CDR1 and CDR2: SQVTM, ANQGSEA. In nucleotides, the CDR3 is TGCAGCGTCGGACAGGACAGCAACTATGGCTACACCTTC. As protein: CSVGQDSNYGYTF.

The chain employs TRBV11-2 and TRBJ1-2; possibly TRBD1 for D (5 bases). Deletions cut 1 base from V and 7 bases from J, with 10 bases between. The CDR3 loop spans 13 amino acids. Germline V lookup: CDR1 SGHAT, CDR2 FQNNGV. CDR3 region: CASSLGPGSGYTF. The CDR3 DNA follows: TGTGCCAGCAGCTTAGGACCAGGGAGTGGCTACACCTTC.

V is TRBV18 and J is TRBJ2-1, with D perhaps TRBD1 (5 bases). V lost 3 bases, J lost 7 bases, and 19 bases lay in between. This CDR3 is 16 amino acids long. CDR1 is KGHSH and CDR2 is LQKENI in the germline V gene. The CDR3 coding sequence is TGTGCCAGCTCACCCTTGGGCACCCCTCAGGGAAATGAGCAGTTCTTC. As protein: CASSPLGTPQGNEQFF.